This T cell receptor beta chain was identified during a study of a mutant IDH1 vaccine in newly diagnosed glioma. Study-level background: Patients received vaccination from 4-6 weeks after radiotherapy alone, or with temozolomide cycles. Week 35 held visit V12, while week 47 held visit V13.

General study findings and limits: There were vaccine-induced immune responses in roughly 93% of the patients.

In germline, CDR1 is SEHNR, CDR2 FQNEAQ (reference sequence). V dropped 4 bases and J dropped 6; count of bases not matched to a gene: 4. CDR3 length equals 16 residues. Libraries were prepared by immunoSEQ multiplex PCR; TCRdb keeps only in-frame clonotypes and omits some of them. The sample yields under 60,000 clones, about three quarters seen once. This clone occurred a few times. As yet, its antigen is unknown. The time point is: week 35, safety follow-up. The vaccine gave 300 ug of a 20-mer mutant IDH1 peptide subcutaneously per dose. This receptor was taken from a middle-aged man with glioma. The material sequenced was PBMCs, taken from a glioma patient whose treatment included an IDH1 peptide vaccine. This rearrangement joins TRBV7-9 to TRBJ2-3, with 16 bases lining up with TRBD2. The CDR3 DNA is TGTGCCAGCAGCTGGGGGACTAGCGGGAGGGCGGATACGCAGTATTTT. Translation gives CASSWGTSGRADTQYF.